One sample yielded the 13 T cell receptor beta chains listed below, sequenced in a study of siplizumab effects on memory and regulatory T cells. Some clones are missing from TCRdb's copy, which holds only in-frame ones; the method was immunoSEQ multiplex PCR. Of approximately 100,000 clones detected, 91% appear once; the ten largest clones hold 2.5% to 3%. The sample was CD4+ T cells sorted from blood. These receptors all come from a human donor in good health. Some clones in this sample may be carry-over from other donors' samples.

This clone came up once. This rearrangement joins TRBV15 to TRBJ1-2, with no clear D. Looked up from germline, CDR1 is LNHNV and CDR2 is YYDKDF (reference sequence). The CDR3 is 13 amino acids. V shed 0 bases and J shed 9 bases, with 11 bases lying between them. The CDR3 coding sequence is TGTGCCACCAGCAGAGAGGACTATAAGAGCTACACCTTC. As protein: CATSREDYKSYTF.

The chain couples TRBV5-5 to TRBJ2-3, with TRBD2 identical over 13 bases. Looked up from germline, CDR1 is SGHKS and CDR2 is YYEKEE (reference sequence). J gave up 1 base and V 3 bases, and 8 bases lay outside the gene matches. This CDR3 is built from 18 residues. The CDR3 here is CASSSGTSGTTRTDTQYF. Here the CDR3 DNA reads TGTGCCAGCAGCTCCGGGACTAGCGGGACGACTCGCACAGATACGCAGTATTTT.

The V and J genes are TRBV28 and TRBJ2-7; 11 bases fit TRBD2. With V trimmed by 5 bases and J by 7 bases, 16 bases remained unmatched. Germline CDR1 and CDR2: MDHEN and SYDVKM. The CDR3 runs to 17 residues. The chain's CDR3 is CASSLPRRGLAGGEQYF. The CDR3 coding sequence is TGTGCCAGCAGTCTTCCCCGACGTGGGCTAGCGGGGGGTGAGCAGTACTTC.

This chain links TRBV11-2 with TRBJ1-3; D is perhaps TRBD1 (6 bases). V lost 0 bases to trimming and J lost 3 bases, with 6 bases between them. Germline CDR1 is SGHAT and CDR2 is FQNNGV. The CDR3 spans 14 residues. CDR3 loop: CASSLEGGGNTIYF. The CDR3 coding sequence is TGTGCCAGCAGCTTAGAAGGGGGTGGAAACACCATATATTTT. The full variable domain, in which reference TRBV11-2 and TRBJ1-3 provide the parts outside the CDR3, is EAGVAQSPRYKIIEKRQSVAFWCNPISGHATLYWYQQILGQGPKLLIQFQNNGVVDDSQLPKDRFSAERLKGVDSTLKIQPAKLEDSAVYLCASSLEGGGNTIYFGEGSWLTVV.

The chain employs TRBV28 and TRBJ1-2; D call uncertain. The germline V and J ends were trimmed by 6 bases and 2 bases, with 10 bases remaining between them. CDR3 length: 13 residues. Germline V CDR1 and CDR2: MDHEN, SYDVKM. The chain's CDR3 is CASSPSPNYGYTF. In DNA, the CDR3 is TGTGCCAGCAGCCCAAGCCCGAACTATGGCTACACCTTC.

This chain uses TRBV2 with TRBJ2-7; 9 bases are a match to TRBD1. The CDR3 is 16 residues long. Germline CDR1 reads SNHLY; CDR2 reads FYNNEI. After removal of 0 bases from V and 6 bases from J, the junction contained 9 bases not matched to a gene. CDR3 residues: CASSEALQGQGSEQYF. The CDR3 coding sequence is TGTGCCAGCAGTGAAGCGCTTCAAGGACAGGGGTCCGAGCAGTACTTC.

The sample holds a few counts of this clone. The V and J genes are TRBV30 and TRBJ1-1; no firm D call. This CDR3 has 13 residues. With 0 bases removed from V and 3 bases from J, the gap between germline ends came to 8 bases. The germline CDR1 and CDR2 sequences are GTSNPN and SVGIG (reference sequence). This CDR3 reads CAWSVYSYTEAFF. In DNA form, the CDR3 reads TGTGCCTGGAGTGTATACAGCTACACTGAAGCTTTCTTT.

This clone has just a few counts. A read error may produce the germline difference seen at one junction end. This chain joins TRBV7-7 and TRBJ1-4; D not resolved. This CDR3 comprises 13 residues. Per germline, CDR1 SSHAT and CDR2 FNYEAQ (reference sequence). The CDR3 is CASSLSPNEKLFF. DNA for the CDR3: TGTGCTAGCAGCTTGAGTCCTAATGAAAAACTGTTTTTT. Looking up the rest from reference TRBV7-7 and TRBJ1-4 gives the full variable domain: GAGVSQSPRYKVTKRGQDVTLRCDPISSHATLYWYQQALGQGPEFLTYFNYEAQPDKSGLPSDRFSAERPEGSISTLTIQRTEQRDSAMYRCASSLSPNEKLFFGSGTQLSVL.

This chain links TRBV2 with TRBJ1-4, with TRBD1 as a possible D gene (6 bases). The length of the CDR3 is 13 residues. V was shortened by 3 bases and J by 11 bases, with 13 bases between the two germline ends. Germline V gene lookup returns CDR1 SNHLY and CDR2 FYNNEI. CDR3 sequence reads: CASSDVPGAKLFF. The CDR3 DNA reads as TGTGCCAGCAGTGACGTCCCGGGGGCGAAACTGTTTTTT.

The J gene is TRBJ1-5, the V gene TRBV11-2, with D possibly being TRBD1 (6 bases). Per germline, CDR1 SGHAT and CDR2 FQNNGV. V lost 4 bases and J lost 0, with 13 bases in between. This CDR3 spans 16 amino acids. CDR3 bases: TGTGCCAGCAGCTCGGGGGGCAGTGCTAGCAATCAGCCCCAGCATTTT. The encoded protein is CASSSGGSASNQPQHF. The full variable domain, rest sourced from reference TRBV11-2 and TRBJ1-5, is EAGVAQSPRYKIIEKRQSVAFWCNPISGHATLYWYQQILGQGPKLLIQFQNNGVVDDSQLPKDRFSAERLKGVDSTLKIQPAKLEDSAVYLCASSSGGSASNQPQHFGDGTRLSIL.

The genes are TRBV4-1 and TRBJ2-7, with a weak D call TRBD2 (6 bases). Trimming shortened V by 0 bases and J by 4 bases, and 13 bases separated the two germline ends. From germline, CDR1 is MGHRA and CDR2 YSYEKL. The CDR3 has 15 residues. CDR3 nucleotide sequence: TGCGCCAGCAGCCAAGAGATGAACGGGGGATACGAGCAGTACTTC. This encodes CASSQEMNGGYEQYF.

The chain recombines TRBV11-2 with TRBJ1-1; D is unclear. Trimming took off 0 bases at V and 7 bases at J, with 12 bases between the two ends. Germline V gives CDR1 SGHAT, CDR2 FQNNGV. The CDR3 totals 14 residues. The chain's CDR3 is CASSLDWTGSEAFF. CDR3 bases: TGTGCCAGCAGCTTAGATTGGACGGGAAGTGAAGCTTTCTTT.

The CDR3 nucleotides are TGTGCCAGCGGTACGAGTGGCTACACCTTC. As protein: CASGTSGYTF. The V gene is TRBV7-9, the J gene TRBJ1-2, with no clear D. Deletions cut 8 bases from V and 7 bases from J, with 8 bases between. This CDR3 comprises 10 residues. CDR1 and CDR2 (germline): SEHNR, FQNEAQ (reference sequence). The complete variable domain, with remaining parts taken from reference TRBV7-9 and TRBJ1-2, reads DTGVSQNPRHKITKRGQNVTFRCDPISEHNRLYWYRQTLGQGPEFLTYFQNEAQLEKSRLLSDRFSAERPKGSFSTLEIQRTEQGDSAMYLCASGTSGYTFGSGTRLTVV.